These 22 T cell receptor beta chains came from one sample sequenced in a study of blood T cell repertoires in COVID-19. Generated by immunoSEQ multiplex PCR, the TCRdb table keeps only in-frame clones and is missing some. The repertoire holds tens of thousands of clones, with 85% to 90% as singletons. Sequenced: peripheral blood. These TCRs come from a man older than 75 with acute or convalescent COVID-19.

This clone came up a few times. CDR3 sequence (DNA): TGTGCCAGCAGCCCCCTTAGCGGGGGGGCCGGTGAGCAGTTCTTC. Encoded protein: CASSPLSGGAGEQFF. The V and J genes are TRBV7-3 and TRBJ2-1, with 11 bases matching TRBD2. Looked up from germline, CDR1 is SGHTA and CDR2 is FQGTGA. V lost 5 bases and J lost 9; bases outside the gene matches: 9. The CDR3 contains 15 residues.

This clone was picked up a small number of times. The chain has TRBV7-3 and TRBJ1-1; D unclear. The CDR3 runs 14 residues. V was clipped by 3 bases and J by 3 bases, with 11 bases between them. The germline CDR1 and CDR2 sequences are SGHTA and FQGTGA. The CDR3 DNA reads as TGTGCCAGCAGCTTGGGCGGGAGGGACACTGAAGCTTTCTTT. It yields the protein CASSLGGRDTEAFF.

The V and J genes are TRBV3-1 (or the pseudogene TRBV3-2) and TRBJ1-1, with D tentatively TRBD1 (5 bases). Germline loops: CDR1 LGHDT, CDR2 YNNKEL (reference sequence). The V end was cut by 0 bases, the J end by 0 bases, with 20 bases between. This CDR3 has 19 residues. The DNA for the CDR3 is TGTGCCAGCAGCCAAGATCTAGGCCAGGAAGGGGCTTTGAACACTGAAGCTTTCTTT. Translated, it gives CASSQDLGQEGALNTEAFF.

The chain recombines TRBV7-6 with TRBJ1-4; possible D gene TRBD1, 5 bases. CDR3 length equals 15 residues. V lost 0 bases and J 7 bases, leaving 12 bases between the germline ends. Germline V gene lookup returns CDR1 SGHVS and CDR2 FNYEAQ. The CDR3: CASSLAQGVSEKLFF. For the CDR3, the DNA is TGTGCCAGCAGCTTAGCGCAAGGGGTTAGTGAAAAACTGTTTTTT.

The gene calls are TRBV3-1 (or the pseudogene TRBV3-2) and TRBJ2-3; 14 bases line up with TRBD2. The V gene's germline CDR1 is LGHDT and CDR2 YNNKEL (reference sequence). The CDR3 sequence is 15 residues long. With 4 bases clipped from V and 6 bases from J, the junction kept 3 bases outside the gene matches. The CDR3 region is CASSPGLAGADTQYF. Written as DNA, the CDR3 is TGTGCCAGCAGCCCGGGACTAGCGGGAGCGGATACGCAGTATTTT.

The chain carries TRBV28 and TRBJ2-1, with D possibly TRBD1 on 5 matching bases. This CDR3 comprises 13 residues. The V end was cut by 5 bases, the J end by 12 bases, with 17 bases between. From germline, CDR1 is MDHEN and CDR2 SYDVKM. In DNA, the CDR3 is TGTGCCAGCAGTCTGACAGTGGGCTTGACGCAGTTCTTC. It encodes CASSLTVGLTQFF. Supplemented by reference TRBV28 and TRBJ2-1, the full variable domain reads DVKVTQSSRYLVKRTGEKVFLECVQDMDHENMFWYRQDPGLGLRLIYFSYDVKMKEKGDIPEGYSVSREKKERFSLILESASTNQTSMYLCASSLTVGLTQFFGPGTRLTVL.

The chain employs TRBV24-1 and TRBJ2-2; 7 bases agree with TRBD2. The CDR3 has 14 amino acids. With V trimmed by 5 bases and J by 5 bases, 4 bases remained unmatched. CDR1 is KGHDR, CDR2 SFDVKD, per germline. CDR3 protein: CATSGRGGTGELFF. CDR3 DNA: TGTGCCACCAGTGGAAGGGGAGGGACCGGGGAGCTGTTTTTT.

CDR3 sequence (DNA): TGCGCCAGCAAAATGGGAGGGGCGGGAGATTCACCCCTCCACTTT. The encoded protein is CASKMGGAGDSPLHF. This chain connects TRBV5-1 to TRBJ1-6, with TRBD1 as a possible D gene (5 bases). V was clipped by 6 bases and J by 8 bases, with 18 bases between them. This CDR3 has 15 residues. The germline CDR1 and CDR2 sequences are SGHRS and YFSETQ.

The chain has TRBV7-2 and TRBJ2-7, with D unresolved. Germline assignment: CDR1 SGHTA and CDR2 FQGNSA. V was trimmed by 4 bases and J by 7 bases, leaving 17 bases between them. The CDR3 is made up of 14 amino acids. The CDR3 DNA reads TGTGCCAGCAGCTCCACACAAGTAATCAGTGAGCAGTACTTC. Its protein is CASSSTQVISEQYF.

CDR3 sequence: CASSGAYGYTF. The CDR3 DNA reads TGTGCCAGCAGCGGGGCCTATGGCTACACCTTC. J is TRBJ1-2 and V is TRBV5-6; possible D gene TRBD1, 5 bases. This CDR3 region has 11 residues. Germline V lookup: CDR1 SGHDT, CDR2 YYEEEE. V was cut by 4 bases and J by 4 bases, with 5 bases left in between.

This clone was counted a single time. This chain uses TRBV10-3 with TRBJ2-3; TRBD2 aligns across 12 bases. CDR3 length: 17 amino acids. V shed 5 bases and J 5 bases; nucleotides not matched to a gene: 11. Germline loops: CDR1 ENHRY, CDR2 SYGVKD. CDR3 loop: CAISNLLAGGPQDTQYF. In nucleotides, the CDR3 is TGTGCCATCAGTAACCTCCTAGCGGGGGGGCCTCAAGATACGCAGTATTTT.

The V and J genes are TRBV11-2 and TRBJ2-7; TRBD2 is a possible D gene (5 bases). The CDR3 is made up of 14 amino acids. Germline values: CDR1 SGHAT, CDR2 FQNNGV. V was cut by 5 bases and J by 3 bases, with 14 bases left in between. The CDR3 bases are TGTGCCAGCAGCCCCTTGGTAGGGAGCTACGAGCAGTACTTC. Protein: CASSPLVGSYEQYF.

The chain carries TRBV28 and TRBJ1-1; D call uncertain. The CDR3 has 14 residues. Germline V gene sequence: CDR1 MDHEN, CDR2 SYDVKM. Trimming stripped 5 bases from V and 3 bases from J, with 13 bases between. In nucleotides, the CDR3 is TGTGCCAGCAGTGAAAGGGCGGGGTACACTGAAGCTTTCTTT. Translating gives CASSERAGYTEAFF.

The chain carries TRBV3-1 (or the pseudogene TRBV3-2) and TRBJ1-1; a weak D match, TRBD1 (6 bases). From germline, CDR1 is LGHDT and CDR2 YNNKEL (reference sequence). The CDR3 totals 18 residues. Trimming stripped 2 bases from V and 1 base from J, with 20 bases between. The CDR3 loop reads CASSQHPIGRGGNTEAFF. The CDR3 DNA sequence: TGTGCCAGCAGCCAACATCCTATAGGGAGGGGGGGGAACACTGAAGCTTTCTTT.

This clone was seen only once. CDR3 protein: CASSRAPGVEQFF. CDR3 nucleotides: TGTGCCAGCAGCCGCGCTCCGGGGGTGGAGCAGTTCTTC. This rearrangement joins TRBV3-1 (or the pseudogene TRBV3-2) to TRBJ2-1, with D tentatively TRBD2 (6 bases). V was pared by 4 bases and J by 10 bases, with 14 bases between. This CDR3 contains 13 residues. Germline lookup yields CDR1 LGHDT and CDR2 YNNKEL (reference sequence).

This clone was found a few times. CDR3 sequence reads: CASSPDRAYNEQFF. The CDR3, as DNA: TGTGCCAGCAGTCCCGACAGAGCGTACAATGAGCAGTTCTTC. This sequence joins TRBV6-5 and TRBJ2-1; tentatively, D is TRBD1 (5 bases). This CDR3 has 14 residues. The V gene's germline CDR1 is MNHEY and CDR2 SVGAGI. Trimming cost V 5 bases and J 4 bases, with 12 bases left between them.

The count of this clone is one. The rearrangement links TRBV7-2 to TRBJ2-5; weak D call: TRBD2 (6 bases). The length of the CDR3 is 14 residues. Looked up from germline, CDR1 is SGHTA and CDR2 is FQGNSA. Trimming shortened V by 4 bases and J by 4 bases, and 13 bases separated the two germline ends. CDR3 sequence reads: CASSSPPGGETQYF. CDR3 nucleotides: TGTGCCAGCAGCTCCCCCCCCGGGGGAGAGACCCAGTACTTC.

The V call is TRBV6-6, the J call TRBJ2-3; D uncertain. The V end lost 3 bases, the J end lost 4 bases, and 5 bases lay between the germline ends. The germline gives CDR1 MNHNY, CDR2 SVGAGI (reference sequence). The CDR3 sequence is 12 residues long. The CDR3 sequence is CASSYVSDTQYF. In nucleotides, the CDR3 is TGTGCCAGCAGTTATGTCTCAGATACGCAGTATTTT.

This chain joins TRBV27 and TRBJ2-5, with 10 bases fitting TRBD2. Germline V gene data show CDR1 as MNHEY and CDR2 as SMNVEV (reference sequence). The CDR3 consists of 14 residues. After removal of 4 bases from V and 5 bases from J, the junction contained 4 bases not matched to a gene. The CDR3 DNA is TGTGCCAGCAGTTGGCTAGCGGGGGACGAGACCCAGTACTTC. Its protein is CASSWLAGDETQYF.

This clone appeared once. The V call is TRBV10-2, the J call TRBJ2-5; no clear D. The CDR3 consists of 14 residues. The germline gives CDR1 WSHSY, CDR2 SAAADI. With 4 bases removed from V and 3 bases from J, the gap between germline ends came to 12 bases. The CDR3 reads CASSVYNREETQYF. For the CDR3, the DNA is TGCGCCAGCAGTGTCTATAATAGAGAAGAGACCCAGTACTTC.

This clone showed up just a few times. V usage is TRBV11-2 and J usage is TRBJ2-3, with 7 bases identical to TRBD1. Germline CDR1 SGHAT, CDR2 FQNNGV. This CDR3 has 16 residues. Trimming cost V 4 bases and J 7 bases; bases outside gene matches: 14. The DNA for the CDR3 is TGTGCCAGCAGCTCGAAGGGGGCCCTCCTCCCCCATACGCAGTATTTT. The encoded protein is CASSSKGALLPHTQYF.

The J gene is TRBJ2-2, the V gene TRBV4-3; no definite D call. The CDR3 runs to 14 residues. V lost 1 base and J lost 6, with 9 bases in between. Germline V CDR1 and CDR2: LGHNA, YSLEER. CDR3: CASSQATVPGELFF. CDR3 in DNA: TGCGCCAGCAGCCAAGCCACAGTCCCCGGGGAGCTGTTTTTT.